Listed below are T cell receptor beta chains from one sample, sequenced in a study of cytomegalovirus exposure and HLA in healthy donors. Sequencing used immunoSEQ multiplex PCR; TCRdb keeps in-frame clones, though not all of them. The data contain some 110,000 clones, roughly 90% of them singletons. The sample consisted of PBMCs. The receptors here all came from a young woman in good health and CMV-seropositive. The CDR3 runs from the conserved cysteine through the conserved F or W. Size values are once, few and many counts, or a class for expanded clones, and some rows have none.

size	V	length	J	CDR3
.	TRBV19	13	TRBJ2-1	CASTSTTYNEQFF
.	TRBV19	15	TRBJ1-5	CASIAGTARDQPQHF
.	TRBV6-4	14	TRBJ2-3	CASSPGGSTDTQYF
.	TRBV2	15	TRBJ1-1	CASSEIGRGNTEAFF
.	TRBV9	17	TRBJ1-4	CASSPGTGRAGAEKLFF
.	TRBV2	16	TRBJ1-3	CASSELGGNSGNTIYF
.	TRBV2	17	TRBJ1-3	CASSEARVGAGGNTIYF
.	TRBV2	14	TRBJ1-1	CASSTGLGNTEAFF
.	TRBV5-1	14	TRBJ1-5	CASSLGQNNQPQHF
.	TRBV6-5	14	TRBJ1-2	CASSGTGTNYGYTF
once	TRBV10-3	16	TRBJ2-1	CAISSGPSGSYNEQFF
.	TRBV27	13	TRBJ1-5	CASSHGTDQPQHF
.	TRBV7-2	13	TRBJ1-3	CASSQNTGNTIYF
.	TRBV27	15	TRBJ2-1	CASRIVGQSSNEQFF
.	TRBV27	13	TRBJ2-5	CASSRGAQETQYF
.	TRBV9	14	TRBJ1-2	CASSVSLGRYGYTF
.	TRBV7-2	14	TRBJ2-5	CASSLLGSQETQYF
.	TRBV7-7	16	TRBJ2-3	CASSIGTSGSTDTQYF
.	TRBV5-1	16	TRBJ2-2	CASSLAGVTNTGELFF
.	TRBV5-1	16	TRBJ2-2	CASSTSGTANTGELFF
once	TRBV5-4	15	TRBJ1-3	CASSLGQVSGNTIYF
.	TRBV21-1	16	TRBJ2-7	CASSKGRTGGDGEQYF
.	TRBV6-6	14	TRBJ1-4	CASNQGGSNEKLFF
.	TRBV7-2	16	TRBJ2-1	CASRPRGSGGGGEQFF
.	TRBV6-6	13	TRBJ1-2	CASSYAANSGYTF
.	TRBV6-5	15	TRBJ1-5	CASRSGRQGAQPQHF
.	TRBV6-1	13	TRBJ1-4	CAIRVQFNEKLFF
.	TRBV7-7	17	TRBJ2-5	CASSLDERLSPGETQYF
.	TRBV9	15	TRBJ2-3	CASSSEDTTTDTQYF
.	TRBV27	17	TRBJ2-1	CASSLRTSGATYNEQFF
.	TRBV7-9	18	TRBJ2-2	CASRRYYLGTSATGELFF
.	TRBV11-2	16	TRBJ2-7	CASSLGRGLRAYEQYF
.	TRBV28	14	TRBJ1-2	CASSLTTGRYGYTF